Each of the 8 T cell receptor beta chains below was sequenced from the same sample in a study of CD8+ T cells in alopecia areata. Treatment noted: oral pan-JAK inhibitor, 5-10 mg twice daily. Sequencing used cDNA as its template, made by extracting RNA and reverse transcribing it. Generated by immunoSEQ multiplex PCR, the TCRdb table keeps only in-frame clones and is missing some. The repertoire holds 150,000 to 200,000 clones, with just under 65% as singletons. Sequenced here: CD4+ T cells sorted from blood, sampled at week 49, from a patient treated with tofacitinib. The receptors shown here come from a human donor with alopecia areata.

This chain uses TRBV30 with TRBJ1-6; 7 nucleotides match TRBD1. The CDR3 is 14 residues long. Germline V gives CDR1 GTSNPN, CDR2 SVGIG (reference sequence). The junction had 15 bases not matched to a gene; V was cut back by 3 bases and J by 16 bases. For the CDR3, the DNA is TGTGCCTGGAGCGAGAGATGGCCCGGGACAGCTCTCCACTTT. Protein product: CAWSERWPGTALHF.

This chain links TRBV5-1 with TRBJ2-5, with 7 bases matching TRBD2. V shed 4 bases and J 0 bases; nucleotides not matched to a gene: 6. The germline CDR1 and CDR2 sequences are SGHRS and YFSETQ. The CDR3 loop spans 15 amino acids. CDR3 nucleotides: TGCGCCAGCAGCGAACTAGCGAGACACCAAGAGACCCAGTACTTC. As protein: CASSELARHQETQYF.

The CDR3 protein is CASSWTGGYDGYTF. The CDR3 DNA reads as TGTGCCAGCAGCTGGACAGGAGGTTACGATGGCTACACCTTC. The gene calls are TRBV5-5 and TRBJ1-2, with 7 positions matching TRBD1. There are 14 residues in the CDR3. Germline trimming cut 3 bases from V and 6 bases from J; bases unmatched to any gene: 8. The germline V gene encodes CDR1 SGHKS and CDR2 YYEKEE (reference sequence).

This clone was seen a few times. The J gene is TRBJ1-2, the V gene TRBV7-9; 8 bases match TRBD1. Germline CDR1 SEHNR, CDR2 FQNEAQ (reference sequence). This CDR3 spans 14 amino acids. V trimming: 1 base; J trimming: 5 bases; junction bases outside the gene matches: 3. The CDR3, as DNA: TGTGCCAGCAGCTTAGAAGGACAGGGTTATGGCTACACCTTC. Protein product: CASSLEGQGYGYTF.

The genes are TRBV7-2 and TRBJ1-5; weak D call: TRBD1 (6 bases). Germline V gene data show CDR1 as SGHTA and CDR2 as FQGNSA. Trimming pared 1 base from V and 6 bases from J, leaving 13 bases between. This CDR3 is built from 15 residues. The CDR3 DNA reads TGTGCCAGCAGCTTAGATGGGACACAATCTCAGCCCCAGCATTTT. It yields the protein CASSLDGTQSQPQHF.

This clone was counted many times. This sequence joins TRBV5-1 and TRBJ2-6; D gene ambiguous. Germline values: CDR1 SGHRS, CDR2 YFSETQ. The CDR3 is 15 residues long. Deletions cut 0 bases from V and 2 bases from J, with 6 bases between. The CDR3 nucleotides are TGCGCCAGCAGCTTGGATGTGGCTGGGGCCAACGTCCTGACTTTC. The encoded protein is CASSLDVAGANVLTF.

Points on this clone: Other DNA sequences within the sample encode an identical CDR3. The chain employs TRBV30 and TRBJ1-4; D uncertain. This CDR3 is built from 11 residues. V shed 3 bases and J shed 5 bases, with 4 bases lying between them. In germline, CDR1 is GTSNPN, CDR2 SVGIG (reference sequence). The CDR3 is CAWRGNEKLFF. The CDR3 coding sequence is TGTGCCTGGAGAGGAAATGAAAAACTGTTTTTT.

The CDR3 here is CASRPTGDGYGYTF. CDR3 bases: TGTGCCAGCAGGCCTACAGGTGACGGGTATGGCTACACCTTC. V and J are TRBV6-1 and TRBJ1-2; D is possibly TRBD1 (5 bases). CDR1 is MNHNS, CDR2 SASEGT, per germline. This CDR3 has 14 residues. Trimming shortened V by 6 bases and J by 5 bases, and 16 bases separated the two germline ends.